The source of this T cell receptor beta chain is a study of cytomegalovirus exposure and HLA in healthy donors. V lost 10 bases, J lost 4 bases, and 5 bases stayed unmatched. In germline, CDR1 is SNHLY, CDR2 FYNNEI. The CDR3 covers 12 residues. Comments on this clone: What it binds is unknown.

Broader study findings: Reported performance of the classifier showed diagnosis of cytomegalovirus status with high specificity and sensitivity. Researchers catalogued 150 or so TCR beta chains as cytomegalovirus-associated. The finding came from a later analysis; first-cohort TCR clusters tended to co-occur in the approximately 120 validation repertoires.

The protocol was immunoSEQ multiplex PCR, while the TCRdb copy is restricted to in-frame clones and leaves out a portion. The sample lists some 160,000 clones, more than 70% occurring once. The clonotype originates from a man younger than 35 in good health and CMV-seronegative. The V call is TRBV2, the J call TRBJ2-7; 9 nucleotides match TRBD1. The sample taken for sequencing was PBMCs. The CDR3, as DNA: TGTGCCACCCGACAGGGGGAGTACGAGCAGTACTTC. Its protein is CATRQGEYEQYF.